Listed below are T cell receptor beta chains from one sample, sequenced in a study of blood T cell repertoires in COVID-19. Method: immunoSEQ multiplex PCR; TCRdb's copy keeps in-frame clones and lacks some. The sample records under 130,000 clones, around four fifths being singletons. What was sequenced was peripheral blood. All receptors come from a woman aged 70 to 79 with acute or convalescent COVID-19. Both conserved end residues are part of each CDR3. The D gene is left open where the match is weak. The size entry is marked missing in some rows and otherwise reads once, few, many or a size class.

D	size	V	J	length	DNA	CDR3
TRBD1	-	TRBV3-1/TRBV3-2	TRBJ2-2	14	TGTGCCAGCAGAGGGACAGGGAGGGCCGGGGAGCTGTTTTTT	CASRGTGRAGELFF
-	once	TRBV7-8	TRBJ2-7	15	TGTGCCAGCAGCTTAGGCCGTGACAGACCCTACGAGCAGTACTTC	CASSLGRDRPYEQYF
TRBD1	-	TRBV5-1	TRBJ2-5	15	TGCGCCAGCAGCTCCCGGACAGGGGACGGAGAGACCCAGTACTTC	CASSSRTGDGETQYF
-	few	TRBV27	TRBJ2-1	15	TGTGCCAGCAGTTTCCAGGGGGGTACCTACAATGAGCAGTTCTTC	CASSFQGGTYNEQFF
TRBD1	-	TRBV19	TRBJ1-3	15	TGTGCCAGTGCACAGGGGACCTTCTCTGGAAACACCATATATTTT	CASAQGTFSGNTIYF
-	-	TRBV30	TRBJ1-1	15	TGTGCCTGGAGTGTAACGGGAGGTTACGACACTGAAGCTTTCTTT	CAWSVTGGYDTEAFF
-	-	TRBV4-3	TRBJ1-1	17	TGCGCCAGCAGCCAAGACGGGGCGGGACGTTCGAACACTGAAGCTTTCTTT	CASSQDGAGRSNTEAFF
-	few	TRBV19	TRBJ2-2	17	TGTGCCAGTACCCTAGGGGCGCCCTGGTCGAACACCGGGGAGCTGTTTTTT	CASTLGAPWSNTGELFF
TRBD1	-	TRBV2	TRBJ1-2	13	TGTGCCAGCAGTTACAGGGGGCCGGTAGGCTACACCTTC	CASSYRGPVGYTF
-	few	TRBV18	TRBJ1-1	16	TGTGCCAGCTCACCAACGTTCGAGGGATCGGGCACTGAAGCTTTCTTT	CASSPTFEGSGTEAFF
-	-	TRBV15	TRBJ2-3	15	TGTGCCACCAGCAGAGCCCATCAGGGGACAGATACGCAGTATTTT	CATSRAHQGTDTQYF
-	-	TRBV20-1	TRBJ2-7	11	TGCAGTGCCAATCGCCTAGGCGAGCAGTACTTC	CSANRLGEQYF
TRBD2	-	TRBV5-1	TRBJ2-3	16	TGCGCCAGCAGCTTGGTGACCGGGGGGAACACAGATACGCAGTATTTT	CASSLVTGGNTDTQYF
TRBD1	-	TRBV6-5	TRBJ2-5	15	TGTGCCAGCAGCCCCGACAGGGGGATTCTGGAGACCCAGTACTTC	CASSPDRGILETQYF
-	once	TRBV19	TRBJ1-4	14	TGTGCCAGTAGCCTTGGACAGCTTAATGAAAAACTGTTTTTT	CASSLGQLNEKLFF
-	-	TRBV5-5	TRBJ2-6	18	TGTGCCAGCAGCTCCCGCGGCGGCGCCAGCTCTGGGGCCAACGTCCTGACTTTC	CASSSRGGASSGANVLTF
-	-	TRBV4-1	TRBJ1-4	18	TGCGCCAGCAGCCAAGACCGAAGGGGGGGGGCGGCTAATGAAAAACTGTTTTTT	CASSQDRRGGAANEKLFF
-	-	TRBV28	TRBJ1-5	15	TGTGCCAGCAGTGGTACAGCATCCCCGAATCAGCCCCAGCATTTT	CASSGTASPNQPQHF
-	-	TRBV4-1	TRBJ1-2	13	TGCGCCAGCAGCCAAGACGGAGACTATGGCTACACCTTC	CASSQDGDYGYTF